This T cell receptor beta chain was sequenced in a study of cytomegalovirus exposure and HLA in healthy donors. This clone has just one count. Other DNA sequences of this sample code for an identical CDR3. In the PCR, 60 Vbeta and 13 Jbeta primers were used. The protocol was immunoSEQ multiplex PCR, while the TCRdb copy is restricted to in-frame clones and leaves out a portion. The table lists a few hundred thousand clones, about 80% of them singletons. Germline V gives CDR1 MDHEN, CDR2 SYDVKM. CDR3 length: 12 residues. V gave up 7 bases and J gave up 4 bases, with 11 bases separating them. V is TRBV28 and J is TRBJ2-7, with a weak D call TRBD2 (5 bases). The sequencing sample was made of PBMCs. The clonotype originates from a girl aged 2 to 10 in good health and CMV-seronegative. CDR3 sequence reads: CASTSGGYEQYF. In DNA form, the CDR3 reads TGTGCCAGCACCTCGGGCGGGTACGAGCAGTACTTC. Together with reference TRBV28 and TRBJ2-7, the CDR3 gives the full variable domain: DVKVTQSSRYLVKRTGEKVFLECVQDMDHENMFWYRQDPGLGLRLIYFSYDVKMKEKGDIPEGYSVSREKKERFSLILESASTNQTSMYLCASTSGGYEQYFGPGTRLTVT.